This T cell receptor (beta chain) was found in a study of vaccination and CD4 T cells after COVID-19. Across the whole study: Overlapping spike peptides served as the stimulus for the cells. These peptides came from SARS-CoV-2 and from the common cold coronaviruses HCoV-NL63, HCoV-OC43 and HCoV-229E.

Study-level points and caveats: A nonsignificant median increase from about 22 to 38 SARS-CoV-2-reactive clonotypes was observed.

The Oncomine TCR Beta short-read assay was applied to DNA of cultured CD4+ T cells. The template was genomic DNA from cultured CD4+ T cells. MiXCR was run by TCRdb on the PCR reads, yielding one entry per CDR3 protein. Counted here are around 25,000 distinct CDR3 sequences, about 31% occurring once; the ten biggest clones make up under 3.5%. Concerning this clonotype itself: What it binds is unknown.

Described time point: late sampling 161 to 241 days after vaccination in three convalescent patients. Treatment specified: approximately 10-day PBMC culture with coronavirus spike peptide pools or control peptides (ViraFEST assay). After expanding antigen-specific T cells with peptide pools, ViraFEST sequenced their TCRs. The junction had 4 bases not matched to a gene; V was cut back by 0 bases and J by 9 bases. Germline-derived CDR1 and CDR2 are MGHRA and YSYEKL. CDR3 size: 15 residues. Sequenced here: CD4+ T cells from blood, cultured in vitro, sampled about 7 months after SARS-CoV-2 vaccination. The receptor was isolated from a human donor who had recovered from COVID-19. The chain employs TRBV4-1 and TRBJ1-6; 8 bases are shared with TRBD1. CDR3 sequence: CASSQDAGGGSPLHF. The CDR3 DNA is TGCGCCAGCAGCCAAGATGCAGGGGGCGGTTCACCCCTCCACTTT.